The clone carrying this T cell receptor beta chain was counted at least ten times. Time point denoted: sample taken at primary tumor resection. The donor population consisted of some 70 patients with untreated, early-stage non-small cell lung cancer. Whole RNA obtained from tumor, nontumor lung or frozen PBMC underwent sequencing without sorting. These data originate in a study of spatial heterogeneity in lung cancer. One entry per CDR3 protein results from TCRdb running MiXCR on the 5' RACE reads. The repertoire holds 30,000 to 45,000 distinct CDR3 sequences, with about 7.7% as singletons. From germline, CDR1 is MGHRA and CDR2 YSYEKL. With 4 bases removed from V and 6 bases from J, the gap between germline ends came to 13 bases. The CDR3 contains 14 residues.

Sequences were derived from PBMCs, sampled at surgery. The sequence was collected from a female donor with early-stage non-small cell lung cancer. This chain links TRBV4-1 with TRBJ1-5; D perhaps matches TRBD1 (6 bases). CDR3 region: CASSPLGGSQPQHF. CDR3 nucleotides: TGCGCCAGCAGCCCCCTGGGGGGCTCTCAGCCCCAGCATTTT.